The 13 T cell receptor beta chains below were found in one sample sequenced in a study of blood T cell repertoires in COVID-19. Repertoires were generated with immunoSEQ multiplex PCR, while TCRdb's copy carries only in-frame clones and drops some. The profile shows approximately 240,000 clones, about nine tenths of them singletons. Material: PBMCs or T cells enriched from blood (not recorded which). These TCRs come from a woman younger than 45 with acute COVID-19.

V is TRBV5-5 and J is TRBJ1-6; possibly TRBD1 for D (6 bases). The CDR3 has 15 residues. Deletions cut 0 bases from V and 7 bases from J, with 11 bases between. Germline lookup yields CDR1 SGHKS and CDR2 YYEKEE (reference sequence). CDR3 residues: CASSLAGQRNSPLHF. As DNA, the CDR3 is TGTGCCAGCAGCTTGGCCGGACAGAGGAATTCACCCCTCCACTTT.

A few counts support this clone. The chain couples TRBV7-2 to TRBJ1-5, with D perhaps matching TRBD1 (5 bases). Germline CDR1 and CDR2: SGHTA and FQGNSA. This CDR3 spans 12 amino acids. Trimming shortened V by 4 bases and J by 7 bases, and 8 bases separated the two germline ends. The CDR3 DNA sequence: TGTGCCAGCAGCTCGGGGGGGCAGCCCCAGCATTTT. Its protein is CASSSGGQPQHF.

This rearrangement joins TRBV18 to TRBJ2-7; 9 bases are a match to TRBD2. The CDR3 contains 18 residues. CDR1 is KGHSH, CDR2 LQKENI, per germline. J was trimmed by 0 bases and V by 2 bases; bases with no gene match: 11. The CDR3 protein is CASSPGLAGERGSYEQYF. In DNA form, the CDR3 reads TGTGCCAGCTCACCAGGGTTAGCGGGAGAAAGGGGCTCCTACGAGCAGTACTTC.

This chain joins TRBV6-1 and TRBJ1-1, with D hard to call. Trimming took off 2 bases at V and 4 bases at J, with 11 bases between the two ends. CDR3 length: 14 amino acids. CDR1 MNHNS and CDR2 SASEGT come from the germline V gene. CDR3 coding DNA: TGTGCCAGCAGTGAACCGGGAAAGATCACTGAAGCTTTCTTT. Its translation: CASSEPGKITEAFF.

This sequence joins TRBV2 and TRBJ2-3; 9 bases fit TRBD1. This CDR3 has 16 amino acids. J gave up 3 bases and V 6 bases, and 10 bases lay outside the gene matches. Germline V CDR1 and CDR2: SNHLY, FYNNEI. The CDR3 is CASRPRTGARTDTQYF. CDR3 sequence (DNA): TGTGCCAGCAGGCCCCGGACAGGGGCTAGGACAGATACGCAGTATTTT.

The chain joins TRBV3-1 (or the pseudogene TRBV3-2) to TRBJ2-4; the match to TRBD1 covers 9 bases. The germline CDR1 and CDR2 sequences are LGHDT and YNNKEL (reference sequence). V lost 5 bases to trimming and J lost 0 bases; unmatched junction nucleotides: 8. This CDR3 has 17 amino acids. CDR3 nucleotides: TGTGCCAGCAGCATACTCGGACAGGGGTTAGCCAAAAACATTCAGTACTTC. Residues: CASSILGQGLAKNIQYF.

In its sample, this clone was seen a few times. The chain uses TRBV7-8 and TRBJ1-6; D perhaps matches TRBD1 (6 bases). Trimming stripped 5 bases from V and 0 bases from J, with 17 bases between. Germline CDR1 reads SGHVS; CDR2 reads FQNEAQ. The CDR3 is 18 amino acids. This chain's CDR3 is CASSPQGTQSSYNSPLHF. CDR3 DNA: TGTGCCAGCAGCCCCCAGGGGACCCAAAGCTCCTATAATTCACCCCTCCACTTT.

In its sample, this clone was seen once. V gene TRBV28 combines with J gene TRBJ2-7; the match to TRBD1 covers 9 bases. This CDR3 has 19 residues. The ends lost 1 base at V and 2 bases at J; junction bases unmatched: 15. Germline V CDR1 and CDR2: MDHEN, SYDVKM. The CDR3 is CASSLYPGQGMVFPYEQYF. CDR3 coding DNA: TGTGCCAGCAGTTTATACCCTGGACAGGGGATGGTCTTCCCCTACGAGCAGTACTTC.

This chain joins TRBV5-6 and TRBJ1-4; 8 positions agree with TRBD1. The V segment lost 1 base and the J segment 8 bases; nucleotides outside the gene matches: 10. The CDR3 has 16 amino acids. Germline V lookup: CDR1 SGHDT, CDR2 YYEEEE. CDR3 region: CASSLTTGQGAEKLFF. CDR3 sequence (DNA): TGTGCCAGCAGCTTGACCACCGGACAGGGTGCGGAAAAACTGTTTTTT. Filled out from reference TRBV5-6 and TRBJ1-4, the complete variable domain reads DAGVTQSPTHLIKTRGQQVTLRCSPKSGHDTVSWYQQALGQGPQFIFQYYEEEERQRGNFPDRFSGHQFPNYSSELNVNALLLGDSALYLCASSLTTGQGAEKLFFGSGTQLSVL.

Here the CDR3 DNA reads TGCGCCAGCAGCTCGGTCCGCGAGGGACTAGAGAGCTTTAATACGCAGTATTTT. Translated: CASSSVREGLESFNTQYF. The chain recombines TRBV5-1 with TRBJ2-3; 8 bases match TRBD2. Germline CDR1 reads SGHRS; CDR2 reads YFSETQ. This CDR3 is 18 amino acids long. V trimming: 3 bases; J trimming: 7 bases; junction bases outside the gene matches: 19. Combining the CDR3 with reference TRBV5-1 and TRBJ2-3 gives the whole variable domain KAGVTQTPRYLIKTRGQQVTLSCSPISGHRSVSWYQQTPGQGLQFLFEYFSETQRNKGNFPGRFSGRQFSNSRSEMNVSTLELGDSALYLCASSSVREGLESFNTQYFGPGTRLTVL.

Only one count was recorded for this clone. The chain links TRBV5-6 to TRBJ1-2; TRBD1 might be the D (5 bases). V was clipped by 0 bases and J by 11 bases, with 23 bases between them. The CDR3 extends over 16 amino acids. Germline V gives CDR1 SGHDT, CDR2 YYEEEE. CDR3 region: CASSLGGQRRERQYTF. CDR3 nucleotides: TGTGCCAGCAGCTTGGGGGGCCAGCGGCGGGAGCGGCAATACACCTTC.

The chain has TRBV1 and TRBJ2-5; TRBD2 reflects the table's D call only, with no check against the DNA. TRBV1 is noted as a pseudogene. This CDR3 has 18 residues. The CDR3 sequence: CTSSQFRLAGGKKETQYF. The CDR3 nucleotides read TGCACCAGCAGCCAATTTAGACTAGCGGGGGGAAAAAAAGAGACCCAGTACTTC.

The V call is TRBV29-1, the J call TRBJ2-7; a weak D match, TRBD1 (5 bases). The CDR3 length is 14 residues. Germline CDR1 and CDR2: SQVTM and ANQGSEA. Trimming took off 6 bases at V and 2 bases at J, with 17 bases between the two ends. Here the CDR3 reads CSVQGVGPPYEQYF. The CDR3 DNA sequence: TGCAGCGTCCAGGGTGTCGGCCCTCCCTACGAGCAGTACTTC.